This TCR beta chain was recovered during a study of blood T cell repertoires in COVID-19. TCRdb's copy holds only in-frame clones and misses some; the assay was immunoSEQ multiplex PCR. The sample lists 150,000 to 200,000 clones; approximately 83% were seen once. The CDR3 sequence is 18 residues long. CDR1 is LNHDA, CDR2 SQIVND, per germline (reference sequence). V was pared by 7 bases and J by 10 bases, with 27 bases of the junction left unmatched. The source material was peripheral blood. The chain carries TRBV19 and TRBJ1-1; TRBD1 matches at 7 bases. The origin of this receptor is a man aged 55-75 years with acute or convalescent COVID-19. The CDR3 is CASTTTGRGQEGGLGAFF. For the CDR3, the DNA is TGTGCCAGTACTACAACCGGTCGTGGACAGGAAGGAGGGTTGGGAGCTTTCTTT.